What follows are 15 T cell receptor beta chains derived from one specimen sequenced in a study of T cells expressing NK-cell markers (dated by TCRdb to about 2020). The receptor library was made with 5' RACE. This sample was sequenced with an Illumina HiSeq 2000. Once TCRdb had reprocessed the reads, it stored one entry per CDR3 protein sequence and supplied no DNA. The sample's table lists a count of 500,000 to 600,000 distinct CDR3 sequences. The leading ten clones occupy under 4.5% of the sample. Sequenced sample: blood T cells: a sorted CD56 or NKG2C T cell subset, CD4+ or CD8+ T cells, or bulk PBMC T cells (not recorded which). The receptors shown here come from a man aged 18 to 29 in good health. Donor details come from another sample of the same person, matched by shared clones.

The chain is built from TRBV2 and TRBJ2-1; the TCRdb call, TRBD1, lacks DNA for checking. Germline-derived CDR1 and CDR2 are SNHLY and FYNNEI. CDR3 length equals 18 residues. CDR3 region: CASHGNRGRNRDSNEQFF.

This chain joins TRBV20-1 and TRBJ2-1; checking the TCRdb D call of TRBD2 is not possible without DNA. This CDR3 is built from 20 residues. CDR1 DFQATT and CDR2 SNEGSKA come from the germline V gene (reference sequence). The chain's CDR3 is CSARPRRSGTSGRAGNEQFF.

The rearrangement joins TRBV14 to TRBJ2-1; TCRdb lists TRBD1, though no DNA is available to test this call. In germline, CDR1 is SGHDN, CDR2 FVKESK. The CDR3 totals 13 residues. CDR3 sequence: CASSQGGLDEQFF. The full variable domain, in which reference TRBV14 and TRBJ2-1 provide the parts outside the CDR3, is EAGVTQFPSHSVIEKGQTVTLRCDPISGHDNLYWYRRVMGKEIKFLLHFVKESKQDESGMPNNRFLAERTGGTYSTLKVQPAELEDSGVYFCASSQGGLDEQFFGPGTRLTVL.

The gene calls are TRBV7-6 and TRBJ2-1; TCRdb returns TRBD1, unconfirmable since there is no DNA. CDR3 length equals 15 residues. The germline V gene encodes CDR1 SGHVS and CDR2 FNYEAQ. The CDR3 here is CASSARGFGTSEQFF. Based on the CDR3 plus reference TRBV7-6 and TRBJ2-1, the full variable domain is GAGVSQSPRYKVTKRGQDVALRCDPISGHVSLYWYRQALGQGPEFLTYFNYEAQQDKSGLPNDRFSAERPEGSISTLTIQRTEQRDSAMYRCASSARGFGTSEQFFGPGTRLTVL.

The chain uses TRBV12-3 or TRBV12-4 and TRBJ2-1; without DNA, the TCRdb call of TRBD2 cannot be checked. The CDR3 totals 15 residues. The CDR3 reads CASSSGLAGVGEQFF.

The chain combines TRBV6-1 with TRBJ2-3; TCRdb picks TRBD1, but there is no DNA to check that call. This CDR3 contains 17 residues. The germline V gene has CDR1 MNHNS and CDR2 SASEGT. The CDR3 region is CASTRVGTGPSTDTQYF.

CDR3 sequence reads: CSARHHSGRVLGEQFF. The chain joins TRBV20-1 to TRBJ2-1; TCRdb calls TRBD2, which cannot be checked without DNA. The CDR3 consists of 16 residues. The germline V gene encodes CDR1 DFQATT and CDR2 SNEGSKA (reference sequence).

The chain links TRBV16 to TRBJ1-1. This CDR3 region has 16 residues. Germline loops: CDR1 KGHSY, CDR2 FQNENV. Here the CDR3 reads CASSLRGVGSGTEAFF. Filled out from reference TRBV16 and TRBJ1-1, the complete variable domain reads GEEVAQTPKHLVRGEGQKAKLYCAPIKGHSYVFWYQQVLKNEFKFLISFQNENVFDETGMPKERFSAKCLPNSPCSLEIQATKLEDSAVYFCASSLRGVGSGTEAFFGQGTRLTVV.

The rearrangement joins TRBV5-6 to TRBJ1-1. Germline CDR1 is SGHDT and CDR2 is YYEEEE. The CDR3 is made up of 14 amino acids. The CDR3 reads CASMDQHMNTEAFF.

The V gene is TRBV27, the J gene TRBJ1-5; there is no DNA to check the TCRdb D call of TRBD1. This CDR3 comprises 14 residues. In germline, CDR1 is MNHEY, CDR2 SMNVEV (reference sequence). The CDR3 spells CASSGQEGNQPQHF.

Here the CDR3 reads CASSQDLNYGYTF. J is TRBJ1-2 and V is TRBV4-2. Germline V CDR1 and CDR2: LGHNA, YNFKEQ. The CDR3 runs 13 residues.

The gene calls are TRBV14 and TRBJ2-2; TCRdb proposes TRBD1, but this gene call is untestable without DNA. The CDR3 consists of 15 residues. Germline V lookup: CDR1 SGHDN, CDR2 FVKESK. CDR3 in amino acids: CASNPFPGGTGELFF.

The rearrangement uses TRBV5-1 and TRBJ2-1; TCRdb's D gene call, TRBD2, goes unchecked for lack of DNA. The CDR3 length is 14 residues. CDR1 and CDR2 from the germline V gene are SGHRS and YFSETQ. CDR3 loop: CASRPASGDNEQFF. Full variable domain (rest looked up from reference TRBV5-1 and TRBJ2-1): KAGVTQTPRYLIKTRGQQVTLSCSPISGHRSVSWYQQTPGQGLQFLFEYFSETQRNKGNFPGRFSGRQFSNSRSEMNVSTLELGDSALYLCASRPASGDNEQFFGPGTRLTVL.

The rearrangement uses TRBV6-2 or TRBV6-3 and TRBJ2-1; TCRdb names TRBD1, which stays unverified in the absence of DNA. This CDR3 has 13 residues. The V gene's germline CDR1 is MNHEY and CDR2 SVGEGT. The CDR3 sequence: CASTGDADNEQFF.

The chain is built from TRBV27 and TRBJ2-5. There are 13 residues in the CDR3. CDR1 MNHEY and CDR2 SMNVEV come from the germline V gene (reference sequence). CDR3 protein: CASSLGMLETQYF.